The TCR beta chain under discussion was sequenced for a study of OX40 agonist ivuxolimab in advanced cancers. Study-wide points: On average, CD8+ T cells showed a greater number of expanded clones than CD4+.

Drawing of blood for sampling happened at baseline, at cycle 4 day 1, and at cycle 7 day 1. Clones were sequenced by immunoSEQ multiplex PCR, and TCRdb holds only the in-frame ones, with some missing. This repertoire shows about 47,000 clones, 84% found once; its top ten account for 20% to 25%. As for this clone: The antigen is not known.

The CDR3 has 13 amino acids. V was pared by 3 bases and J by 5 bases, with 4 bases of the junction left unmatched. Germline CDR1 reads GTSNPN; CDR2 reads SVGIG (reference sequence). The clonotype was recovered from an adult with an advanced solid tumor such as melanoma, head and neck, liver or kidney cancer. The chain has TRBV30 and TRBJ1-1, with 9 bases matching TRBD1. This specimen was CD4+ or CD8+ T cells sorted from blood, taken in a trial of the OX40 agonist ivuxolimab. CDR3 in DNA: TGTGCCTGGAGCCAGGGACAGGGTACTGAAGCTTTCTTT. Protein: CAWSQGQGTEAFF.